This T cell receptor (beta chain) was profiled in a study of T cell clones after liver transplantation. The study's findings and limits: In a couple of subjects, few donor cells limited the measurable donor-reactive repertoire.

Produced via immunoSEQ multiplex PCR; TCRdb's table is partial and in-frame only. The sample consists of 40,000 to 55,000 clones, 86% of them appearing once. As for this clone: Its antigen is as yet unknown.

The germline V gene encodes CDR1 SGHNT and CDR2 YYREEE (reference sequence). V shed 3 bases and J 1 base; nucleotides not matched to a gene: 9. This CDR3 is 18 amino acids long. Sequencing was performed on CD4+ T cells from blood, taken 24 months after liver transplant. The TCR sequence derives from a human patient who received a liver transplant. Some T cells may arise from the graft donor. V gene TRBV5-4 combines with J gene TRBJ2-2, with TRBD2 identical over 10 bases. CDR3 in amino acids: CASSWSGRAQGNTGELFF. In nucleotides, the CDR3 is TGTGCCAGCAGCTGGAGCGGGAGGGCCCAAGGGAACACCGGGGAGCTGTTTTTT.